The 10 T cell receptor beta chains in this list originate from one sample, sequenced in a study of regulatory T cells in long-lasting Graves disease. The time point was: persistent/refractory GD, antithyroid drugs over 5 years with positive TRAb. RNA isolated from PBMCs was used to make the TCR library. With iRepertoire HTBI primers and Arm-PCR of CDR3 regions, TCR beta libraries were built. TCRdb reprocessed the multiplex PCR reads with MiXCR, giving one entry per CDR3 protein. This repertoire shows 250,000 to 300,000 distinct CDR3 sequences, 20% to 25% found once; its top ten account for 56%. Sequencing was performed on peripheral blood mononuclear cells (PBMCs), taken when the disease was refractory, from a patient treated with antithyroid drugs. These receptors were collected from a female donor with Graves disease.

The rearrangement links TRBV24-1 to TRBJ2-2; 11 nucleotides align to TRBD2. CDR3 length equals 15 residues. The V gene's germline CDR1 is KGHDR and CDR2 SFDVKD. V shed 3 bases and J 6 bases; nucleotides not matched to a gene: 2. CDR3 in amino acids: CATSDTSGGAGELFF. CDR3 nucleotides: TGTGCCACCAGTGATACTAGCGGGGGAGCCGGGGAGCTGTTTTTT.

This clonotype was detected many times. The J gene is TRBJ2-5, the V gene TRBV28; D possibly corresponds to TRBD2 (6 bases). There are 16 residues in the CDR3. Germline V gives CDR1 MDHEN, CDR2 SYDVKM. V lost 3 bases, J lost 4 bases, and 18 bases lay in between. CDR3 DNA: TGTGCCAGCAGTTTTCGAACCTCCGGGGGAGGAGAGACCCAGTACTTC. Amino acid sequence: CASSFRTSGGGETQYF. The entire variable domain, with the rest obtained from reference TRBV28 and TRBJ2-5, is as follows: DVKVTQSSRYLVKRTGEKVFLECVQDMDHENMFWYRQDPGLGLRLIYFSYDVKMKEKGDIPEGYSVSREKKERFSLILESASTNQTSMYLCASSFRTSGGGETQYFGPGTRLLVL.

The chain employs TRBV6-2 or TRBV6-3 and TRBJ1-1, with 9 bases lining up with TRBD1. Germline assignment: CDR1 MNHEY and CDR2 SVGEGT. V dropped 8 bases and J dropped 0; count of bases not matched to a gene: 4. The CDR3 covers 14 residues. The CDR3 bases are TGTGCCAGCCGAACAGGGGGCATGAACACTGAAGCTTTCTTT. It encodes CASRTGGMNTEAFF.

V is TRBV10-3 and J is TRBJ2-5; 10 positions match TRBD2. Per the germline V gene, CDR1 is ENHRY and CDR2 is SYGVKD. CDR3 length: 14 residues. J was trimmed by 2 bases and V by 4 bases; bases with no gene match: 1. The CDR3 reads CAISGAGGQETQYF. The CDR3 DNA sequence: TGTGCCATCAGTGGAGCGGGAGGGCAAGAGACCCAGTACTTC.

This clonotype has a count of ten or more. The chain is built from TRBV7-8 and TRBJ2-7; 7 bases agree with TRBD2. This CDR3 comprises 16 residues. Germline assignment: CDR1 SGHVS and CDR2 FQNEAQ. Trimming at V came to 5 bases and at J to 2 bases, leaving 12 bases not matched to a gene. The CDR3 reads CASSRHLSGPTYEQYF. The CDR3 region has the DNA TGTGCCAGCAGCCGTCATCTTAGCGGGCCGACCTACGAGCAGTACTTC.

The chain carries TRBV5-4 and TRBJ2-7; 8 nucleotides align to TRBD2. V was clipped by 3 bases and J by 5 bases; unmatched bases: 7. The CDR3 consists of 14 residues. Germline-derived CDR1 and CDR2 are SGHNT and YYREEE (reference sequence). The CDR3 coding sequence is TGTGCCAGCAGCTCGAGCGGGAGCTTGAACGAGCAGTACTTC. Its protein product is CASSSSGSLNEQYF. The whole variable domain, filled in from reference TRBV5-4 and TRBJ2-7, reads ETGVTQSPTHLIKTRGQQVTLRCSSQSGHNTVSWYQQALGQGPQFIFQYYREEENGRGNFPPRFSGLQFPNYSSELNVNALELDDSALYLCASSSSGSLNEQYFGPGTRLTVT.

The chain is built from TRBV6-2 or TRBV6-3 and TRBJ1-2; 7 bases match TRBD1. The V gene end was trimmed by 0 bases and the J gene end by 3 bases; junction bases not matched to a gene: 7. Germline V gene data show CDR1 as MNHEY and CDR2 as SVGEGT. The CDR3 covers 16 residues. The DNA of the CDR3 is TGTGCCAGCAGTTACTCCAGGGACAGCGCTTACTATGGCTACACCTTC. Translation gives CASSYSRDSAYYGYTF.

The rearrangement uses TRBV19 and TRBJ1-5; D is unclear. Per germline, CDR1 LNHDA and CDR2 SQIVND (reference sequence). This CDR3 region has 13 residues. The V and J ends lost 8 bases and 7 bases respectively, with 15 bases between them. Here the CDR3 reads CASGGTTYQPQHF. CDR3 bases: TGTGCCAGTGGCGGCACCACGTACCAGCCCCAGCATTTT.

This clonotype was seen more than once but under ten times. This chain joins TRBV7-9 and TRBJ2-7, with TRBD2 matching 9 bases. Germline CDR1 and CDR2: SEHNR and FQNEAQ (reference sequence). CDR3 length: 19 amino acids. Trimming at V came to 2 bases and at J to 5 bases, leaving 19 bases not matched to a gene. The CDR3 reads CASSLQIGQLAGGGHEQYF. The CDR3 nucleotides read TGTGCCAGCAGCTTACAGATTGGACAACTAGCGGGTGGGGGCCACGAGCAGTACTTC.

CDR3 sequence reads: CASSLSRTGTNYGYTF. DNA for the CDR3: TGTGCCAGCAGCTTAAGTAGGACAGGGACTAACTATGGCTACACCTTC. The rearrangement uses TRBV7-9 and TRBJ1-2; 8 nucleotides align to TRBD1. The CDR3 is made up of 16 amino acids. Germline assignment: CDR1 SEHNR and CDR2 FQNEAQ (reference sequence). Trimming at V came to 2 bases and at J to 0 bases, leaving 5 bases not matched to a gene.